A single sample is the source of the 19 T cell receptor beta chains below, sequenced in a study of patients and donors after allogeneic stem cell transplantation. MiXCR was run by TCRdb on the RT-PCR reads, yielding one entry per CDR3 protein. This sample has tens of thousands of distinct CDR3 sequences, with less than 45% found just once. The source material was blood, either unsorted or a sorted T cell fraction (not recorded which). The origin of the receptors is a human donor who was either an allogeneic HSCT recipient or a stem cell or donor lymphocyte infusion donor (not recorded which). It is not recorded whose cells these are; they may come from a transplant donor.

This clonotype was seen a few times. The chain uses TRBV12-3 or TRBV12-4 and TRBJ1-5; 7 bases map to TRBD1. CDR3 size: 14 residues. V trimming: 6 bases; J trimming: 3 bases; junction bases outside the gene matches: 5. CDR3 bases: TGTGCCAGCAGCCAGGGACAGTACAATCAGCCCCAGCATTTT. This sequence encodes CASSQGQYNQPQHF.

This clonotype was detected a few times. The J gene is TRBJ1-1, the V gene TRBV14; tentative D call: TRBD1 (5 bases). The germline CDR1 and CDR2 sequences are SGHDN and FVKESK. Trimming left V 2 bases short and J 10 bases short, with 8 bases between. The CDR3 contains 11 residues. In DNA, the CDR3 is TGTGCCAGCAGCCAAAGGAGGGGAGCTTTCTTT. It encodes CASSQRRGAFF.

This clonotype was observed at least ten times. The chain carries TRBV27 and TRBJ1-6; D might be TRBD1 (5 bases). The CDR3 spans 14 residues. The V and J ends lost 5 bases and 7 bases respectively, with 12 bases between them. Germline values: CDR1 MNHEY, CDR2 SMNVEV (reference sequence). The CDR3 nucleotides read TGTGCCAGCAGTCCCCTAGGGGAAAATTCACCCCTCCACTTT. Protein product: CASSPLGENSPLHF.

The chain couples TRBV29-1 to TRBJ1-3; D gene unclear. Germline CDR1 and CDR2: SQVTM and ANQGSEA. V was pared by 4 bases and J by 0 bases, with 7 bases between. The CDR3 runs 13 residues. Written as DNA, the CDR3 is TGCAGCGTTGTATGGCTCTCTGGAAACACCATATATTTT. Translated, it gives CSVVWLSGNTIYF.

This clonotype was observed a handful of times. The CDR3 protein is CASSSRGGHGSPLHF. DNA for the CDR3: TGTGCCAGCAGTTCACGGGGCGGGCATGGGTCACCCCTCCACTTT. The chain links TRBV27 to TRBJ1-6; TRBD1 might be the D (5 bases). V was trimmed by 4 bases and J by 10 bases, leaving 17 bases between them. Germline V CDR1 and CDR2: MNHEY, SMNVEV (reference sequence). The CDR3 is made up of 15 amino acids.

The gene calls are TRBV28 and TRBJ2-1, with unresolved D. Germline V CDR1 and CDR2: MDHEN, SYDVKM. The CDR3 length is 13 residues. V lost 5 bases, J lost 7 bases, and 12 bases lay in between. CDR3: CASSLGSRNEQFF. The CDR3 nucleotides are TGTGCCAGCAGTCTGGGCAGCAGGAATGAGCAGTTCTTC.

This chain joins TRBV5-8 and TRBJ2-7, with 7 bases that match TRBD2. The trim removed 2 bases at V and 2 bases at J, leaving 10 bases unmatched. The CDR3 loop spans 16 amino acids. Germline CDR1 reads SGHTS; CDR2 reads YDEGEE. CDR3 sequence reads: CASSFTMTSWTYEQYF. DNA for the CDR3: TGTGCCAGCAGCTTCACCATGACTAGCTGGACCTACGAGCAGTACTTC.

The chain has TRBV29-1 and TRBJ1-1; D is perhaps TRBD1 (5 bases). Per germline, CDR1 SQVTM and CDR2 ANQGSEA. The V end lost 1 base, the J end lost 7 bases, and 13 bases lay between the germline ends. The CDR3 contains 13 residues. The CDR3 protein is CSVEAPDNNEAFF. CDR3 sequence (DNA): TGCAGCGTTGAAGCCCCGGACAATAATGAAGCTTTCTTT. The whole variable domain, filled in from reference TRBV29-1 and TRBJ1-1, reads SAVISQKPSRDICQRGTSLTIQCQVDSQVTMMFWYRQQPGQSLTLIATANQGSEATYESGFVIDKFPISRPNLTFSTLTVSNMSPEDSSIYLCSVEAPDNNEAFFGQGTRLTVV.

This clonotype appeared a single time. The chain employs TRBV29-1 and TRBJ1-4; possibly TRBD1 for D (5 bases). CDR3 length: 13 amino acids. V was pared by 3 bases and J by 5 bases, with 10 bases between. Germline V gene sequence: CDR1 SQVTM, CDR2 ANQGSEA. The chain's CDR3 is CSVETEGNEKLFF. CDR3 coding DNA: TGCAGCGTTGAGACAGAGGGAAATGAAAAACTGTTTTTT.

The V and J genes are TRBV10-3 and TRBJ1-6, with D tentatively TRBD1 (5 bases). Germline CDR1 reads ENHRY; CDR2 reads SYGVKD. This CDR3 has 13 amino acids. Trimming shortened V by 6 bases and J by 9 bases, and 12 bases separated the two germline ends. In DNA form, the CDR3 reads TGTGCCATCAGGCAGGGTCGTACTTCACCCCTCCACTTT. Its protein product is CAIRQGRTSPLHF.

This clonotype has only a few counts. The chain carries TRBV20-1 and TRBJ2-3, with 7 bases that match TRBD1. The V segment lost 6 bases and the J segment 4 bases; nucleotides outside the gene matches: 7. The length of the CDR3 is 13 residues. Germline V gene data show CDR1 as DFQATT and CDR2 as SNEGSKA (reference sequence). The CDR3 region has the DNA TGCAGTGCCCGAGGGGGCTTTGCAGATACGCAGTATTTT. It codes for CSARGGFADTQYF.

This clonotype was observed a handful of times. The chain joins TRBV4-1 to TRBJ2-1; D is uncertain. This CDR3 spans 12 amino acids. Per germline, CDR1 MGHRA and CDR2 YSYEKL. V lost 2 bases to trimming and J lost 8 bases, with 7 bases between them. CDR3 nucleotides: TGCGCCAGCAGCCAAATAAATTATGAGCAGTTCTTC. This codes for CASSQINYEQFF.

There are a few counts of this clonotype. The CDR3 loop is CASSQDSWERNQPQHF. CDR3 sequence (DNA): TGCGCCAGCAGCCAAGATTCGTGGGAAAGGAATCAGCCCCAGCATTTT. The rearrangement joins TRBV4-1 to TRBJ1-5; D is unclear. The CDR3 loop spans 16 amino acids. Germline CDR1 reads MGHRA; CDR2 reads YSYEKL. The V end was cut by 0 bases, the J end by 4 bases, with 13 bases between.

By its share, this clonotype is medium-sized (0.01 to 0.1%). This sequence joins TRBV29-1 and TRBJ1-1, with 8 bases fitting TRBD1. J was trimmed by 3 bases and V by 7 bases; bases with no gene match: 7. Germline CDR1 SQVTM, CDR2 ANQGSEA. The CDR3 length is 13 residues. CDR3: CSGTGNGHTEAFF. CDR3 sequence (DNA): TGCAGCGGGACAGGGAATGGCCACACTGAAGCTTTCTTT.

The CDR3 region has the DNA TGTGCCATCAGTGAGGTTTCACTAGCTAACTATGGCTACACCTTC. Its translation: CAISEVSLANYGYTF. This chain joins TRBV10-3 and TRBJ1-2; no firm D call. This CDR3 has 15 amino acids. V lost 2 bases and J 0 bases, leaving 10 bases between the germline ends. The germline CDR1 and CDR2 sequences are ENHRY and SYGVKD.

This clonotype was seen at least ten times. V gene TRBV20-1 combines with J gene TRBJ2-7; 7 bases line up with TRBD2. Trimming cost V 4 bases and J 2 bases; bases outside gene matches: 5. Per the germline V gene, CDR1 is DFQATT and CDR2 is SNEGSKA (reference sequence). CDR3 length: 13 amino acids. CDR3 in DNA: TGCAGTGCTACCCCTAGCGGTACCTACGAGCAGTACTTC. It translates to CSATPSGTYEQYF.

The rearrangement joins TRBV29-1 to TRBJ2-3; tentatively, D is TRBD2 (6 bases). CDR1 is SQVTM and CDR2 is ANQGSEA in the germline V gene. The CDR3 extends over 13 amino acids. The V gene lost 4 bases and the J gene lost 3 bases, with 11 bases spanning the gap. The CDR3 loop is CSVVRDATDTQYF. In DNA, the CDR3 is TGCAGCGTTGTGCGGGACGCAACAGATACGCAGTATTTT.

The CDR3 DNA reads TGCGCCAGCAGCTTGGAGGGTAGCAAATACGAGCAGTACTTC. This sequence encodes CASSLEGSKYEQYF. This chain joins TRBV5-1 and TRBJ2-7; D is unclear. Per the germline V gene, CDR1 is SGHRS and CDR2 is YFSETQ. V was shortened by 0 bases and J by 4 bases, with 11 bases between the two germline ends. This CDR3 region has 14 residues.

This chain joins TRBV7-3 and TRBJ2-1; possibly TRBD2 for D (5 bases). Germline loops: CDR1 SGHTA, CDR2 FQGTGA. The germline V and J ends were trimmed by 0 bases and 7 bases, with 13 bases remaining between them. The CDR3 runs to 15 residues. The CDR3 DNA sequence: TGTGCCAGCAGCTTAACGGGAACGACGGGGAATGAGCAGTTCTTC. Translation gives CASSLTGTTGNEQFF.